The rows below give T cell receptor beta chains drawn from one sample of a study of CD8+ T cells in alopecia areata. Measured with immunoSEQ multiplex PCR; TCRdb has only the in-frame clones, and not every one. Seen here are approximately 30,000 clones, roughly 58% observed once, and the top ten hold about a sixth. Sequences were obtained from NKG2D-high CD8+ T cells sorted from blood. Every receptor here comes from a human donor with alopecia areata. The CDR3 runs from the conserved cysteine through the conserved F or W. The D gene is left open where the match is weak. The size field is filled for only some rows; it gives once, few, many or a size class.

V	D	size	J	DNA	CDR3
TRBV15	-	-	TRBJ2-2	TGTGCCACCAGCAGACAATACACAGGGACCGGGGAGCTGTTTTTT	CATSRQYTGTGELFF
TRBV7-9	TRBD1	-	TRBJ1-1	TGTGCCAGCAGCTCGGGACAGGGAACTGAAGCTTTCTTT	CASSSGQGTEAFF
TRBV7-6	TRBD2	-	TRBJ2-1	TGTGCCAGCAGCTTAGTAGCGGGGGGAACATACAATGAGCAGTTCTTC	CASSLVAGGTYNEQFF
TRBV4-2	-	-	TRBJ1-5	TGTGCCAGCAGCCAAGAGGGGACGGGAAATCAGCCCCAGCATTTT	CASSQEGTGNQPQHF
TRBV5-6	-	-	TRBJ2-7	TGTGCCAGCAGCTTGCTTGCAGTGACCTCCTACGAGCAGTACTTC	CASSLLAVTSYEQYF
TRBV27	-	-	TRBJ1-6	TGTGCCAGCAGTCACGGGGCCGGTAATTCACCCCTCCACTTT	CASSHGAGNSPLHF
TRBV5-1	-	-	TRBJ2-3	TGCGCCAGCAGCTTGGATGGGGTTGAGACCTCTAGCACAGATACGCAGTATTTT	CASSLDGVETSSTDTQYF
TRBV30	-	-	TRBJ1-1	TGTGCCTGGCAGGTAGATAGCGTCACTGAAGCTTTCTTT	CAWQVDSVTEAFF
TRBV5-4	TRBD1	-	TRBJ1-2	TGTGCCAGCAGCAGCCAGGGGGCGGGTAACTATGGCTACACCTTC	CASSSQGAGNYGYTF
TRBV27	-	-	TRBJ2-3	TGTGCCAGCAGGCCTCAGGGGCCGGGAGGAGGCACAGATACGCAGTATTTT	CASRPQGPGGGTDTQYF
TRBV7-2	-	few	TRBJ2-7	TGTGCCAGCAGCGATTACCTCGGGGGGCCATACGAGCAGTACTTC	CASSDYLGGPYEQYF
TRBV30	-	few	TRBJ2-3	TGTGCCTGGAGTGTACGGTATACAAGATCAAGCACAGATACGCAGTATTTT	CAWSVRYTRSSTDTQYF
TRBV4-2	-	-	TRBJ2-1	TGTGCCAGCAGCCAATTAGTCCGCGATGAGCAGTTCTTC	CASSQLVRDEQFF
TRBV7-8	-	-	TRBJ2-7	TGTGCCAGCAGCTACCGGGCCGCCTACGAGCAGTACTTC	CASSYRAAYEQYF
TRBV27	-	-	TRBJ2-3	TGTGCCAGCAGTCGCCGGGATGGGTATTTGCTCACAGATACGCAGTATTTT	CASSRRDGYLLTDTQYF
TRBV7-8	-	-	TRBJ2-7	TGTGCCAGCAGCGAGTCCTCGGTCGAGCAGTACTTC	CASSESSVEQYF
TRBV27	-	-	TRBJ2-3	TGTGCCAGCAGTTTCTTGAAGCGCACAGATACGCAGTATTTT	CASSFLKRTDTQYF
TRBV29-1	-	once	TRBJ2-1	TGCAGCGTTGAGGGGTCTATCGGGTTCTATGAGCAGTTCTTC	CSVEGSIGFYEQFF
TRBV28	-	-	TRBJ2-5	TGTGCCAGCAGCCAGGGACGCCCGCAAGAGACCCAGTACTTC	CASSQGRPQETQYF
TRBV2	TRBD2	-	TRBJ2-1	TGTGCCAGTCTGGGAGCGGGGGGACAGTACAATGAGCAGTTCTTC	CASLGAGGQYNEQFF
TRBV28	TRBD1	-	TRBJ1-4	TGTGCCAGCAGCTGGGGACAGGGCGCAAATGAAAAACTGTTTTTT	CASSWGQGANEKLFF
TRBV5-1	-	-	TRBJ2-3	TGCGCCAGCAGCTTGGGTCTCAAAACCACAGATACGCAGTATTTT	CASSLGLKTTDTQYF
TRBV27	TRBD2	-	TRBJ2-5	TGTGCCAGCAGTCCAGGACTAGACCAAGAGACCCAGTACTTC	CASSPGLDQETQYF
TRBV29-1	TRBD2	-	TRBJ2-1	TGCAGCGTTGAAGAGGGGCAGGTGGGCGGGAGCCCCTACAATGAGCAGTTCTTC	CSVEEGQVGGSPYNEQFF
TRBV19	-	-	TRBJ2-1	TGTGCCAGTAGTATTGACAGCAATGAGCAGTTCTTC	CASSIDSNEQFF
TRBV4-3	TRBD2	-	TRBJ2-5	TGCGCCAGCAGCCAACAACTAGCGGGGGGGTACCAAGAGACCCAGTACTTC	CASSQQLAGGYQETQYF
TRBV30	-	few	TRBJ2-6	TGTGCCTGGAGTGTACCCAGGATCTCTGGGGCCAACGTCCTGACTTTC	CAWSVPRISGANVLTF
TRBV4-3	TRBD2	-	TRBJ2-5	TGCGCCAGCAGCCACCGGGGGGGGGAGACCCAGTACTTC	CASSHRGGETQYF
TRBV7-2	-	-	TRBJ2-7	TGTGCCAGCAGCTTTTTAGGGGGGTACGAGCAGTACTTC	CASSFLGGYEQYF
TRBV5-4	-	-	TRBJ2-7	TGTGCCAGCAGCTCCAGGGTTAGCGACGAGCAGTACTTC	CASSSRVSDEQYF
TRBV27	TRBD1	-	TRBJ2-7	TGTGCCAGCAGTTCCGGGACAGGGCGCTACGAGCAGTACTTC	CASSSGTGRYEQYF
TRBV19	-	few	TRBJ1-2	TGTGCCAGTAGTATTATGGGTACGCGAGGCTACACCTTC	CASSIMGTRGYTF
TRBV7-9	-	few	TRBJ2-1	TGTGCCAGCAGCCGTGACGAAGATCGATGGAATGAGCAGTTCTTC	CASSRDEDRWNEQFF
TRBV11-2	-	-	TRBJ2-7	TGTGCCAGCAGCGTCGGTGGACCAGACTACGAGCAGTACTTC	CASSVGGPDYEQYF
TRBV29-1	-	-	TRBJ2-1	TGCAGCGTGGCAGGGGGGAATGAGCAGTTCTTC	CSVAGGNEQFF
TRBV5-1	-	-	TRBJ2-3	TGCGCCAGCAGCATTGGTGAGGATACGCAGTATTTT	CASSIGEDTQYF
TRBV25-1	-	few	TRBJ2-5	TGTGCCAGCAGTGACGGGACCCAGTACTTC	CASSDGTQYF